These 20 T cell receptor beta chains were sequenced from one sample in a study of blood T cell repertoires in COVID-19. TCRdb keeps only in-frame clones here, not all; method: immunoSEQ multiplex PCR. The sample lists around 100,000 clones, 70% to 80% occurring once. Material: peripheral blood. These receptors all come from an older woman with acute or convalescent COVID-19.

The rearrangement joins TRBV10-3 to TRBJ1-2; 7 bases map to TRBD1. The CDR3 extends over 16 amino acids. The trim removed 0 bases at V and 12 bases at J, leaving 16 bases unmatched. The germline V gene has CDR1 ENHRY and CDR2 SYGVKD. This CDR3 is CAISESRERGGARDTF. The CDR3 bases are TGTGCCATCAGTGAGTCCCGGGAACGAGGGGGCGCAAGGGACACCTTC.

The chain carries TRBV5-1 and TRBJ2-3, with 12 bases aligning to TRBD1. V dropped 1 base and J dropped 6; count of bases not matched to a gene: 9. The CDR3 runs 17 residues. Germline lookup yields CDR1 SGHRS and CDR2 YFSETQ. CDR3 coding DNA: TGCGCCAGCAGCTTGTATGGGACAGGGGGCAATAGGGATACGCAGTATTTT. Amino acids: CASSLYGTGGNRDTQYF.

The chain recombines TRBV18 with TRBJ1-2, with 7 bases aligning to TRBD1. The germline CDR1 and CDR2 sequences are KGHSH and LQKENI. After removal of 2 bases from V and 5 bases from J, the junction contained 5 bases not matched to a gene. The CDR3 has 14 residues. CDR3 sequence: CASSPGTEQYGYTF. CDR3 nucleotide sequence: TGTGCCAGCTCACCAGGGACAGAGCAGTATGGCTACACCTTC.

This CDR3 reads CASSESAGAYYEQYV. CDR3 DNA: TGTGCCAGCAGTGAGTCTGCAGGGGCCTACTACGAGCAGTACGTC. This sequence joins TRBV2 and TRBJ2-7, with D perhaps matching TRBD1 (6 bases). The V end lost 3 bases, the J end lost 3 bases, and 15 bases lay between the germline ends. This CDR3 is built from 15 residues. Germline CDR1 and CDR2: SNHLY and FYNNEI.

The chain carries TRBV3-1 (or the pseudogene TRBV3-2) and TRBJ1-4, with 10 bases matching TRBD1. The germline gives CDR1 LGHDT, CDR2 YNNKEL (reference sequence). The CDR3 sequence is 15 residues long. J gave up 8 bases and V 4 bases, and 7 bases lay outside the gene matches. CDR3 loop: CASSPPGTGVEKLFF. The DNA for the CDR3 is TGTGCCAGCAGCCCTCCTGGGACAGGGGTGGAAAAACTGTTTTTT.

The rearrangement joins TRBV5-4 to TRBJ1-1; no clear D gene. The CDR3 runs to 12 residues. V lost 2 bases and J 4 bases, leaving 6 bases between the germline ends. Germline V gene lookup returns CDR1 SGHNT and CDR2 YYREEE (reference sequence). The CDR3 sequence: CASSFPGTEAFF. CDR3 DNA sequence: TGTGCCAGCAGCTTTCCGGGCACTGAAGCTTTCTTT.

The chain joins TRBV6-1 to TRBJ1-1; D may be TRBD1 (5 bases). Germline V lookup: CDR1 MNHNS, CDR2 SASEGT. CDR3 length: 14 amino acids. V was cut by 7 bases and J by 3 bases, with 15 bases left in between. CDR3 bases: TGTGCCAGCACCTCGTCCGGGGGGTACACTGAAGCTTTCTTT. Its translation is CASTSSGGYTEAFF.

The rearrangement joins TRBV6-2 or TRBV6-3 to TRBJ2-3; 12 bases align to TRBD2. The V segment lost 5 bases and the J segment 5 bases; nucleotides outside the gene matches: 11. Germline V lookup: CDR1 MNHEY, CDR2 SVGEGT. The CDR3 has 17 amino acids. CDR3 loop: CASSLTSGGPTVDTQYF. The CDR3 nucleotides are TGTGCCAGCAGTCTGACTAGCGGGGGCCCTACTGTAGATACGCAGTATTTT.

The V call is TRBV2, the J call TRBJ2-1; a weak D match, TRBD2 (6 bases). The V end was cut by 7 bases, the J end by 4 bases, with 11 bases between. CDR3 length: 13 residues. Germline loops: CDR1 SNHLY, CDR2 FYNNEI. CDR3 region: CASNRDSYNEQFF. The DNA for the CDR3 is TGTGCCAGCAACCGGGACTCATACAATGAGCAGTTCTTC.

CDR3 residues: CASSLSRTGNYGYTF. CDR3 bases: TGTGCCAGCAGCTTATCACGGACAGGGAACTATGGCTACACCTTC. The chain links TRBV11-2 to TRBJ1-2; TRBD1 matches at 8 bases. The V and J ends lost 2 bases and 2 bases, in that order; junction bases with no gene match: 4. In germline, CDR1 is SGHAT, CDR2 FQNNGV. CDR3 size: 15 residues.

The chain links TRBV6-6 to TRBJ1-5, with 7 bases fitting TRBD1. Germline CDR1 and CDR2: MNHNY and SVGAGI (reference sequence). V dropped 6 bases and J dropped 4; count of bases not matched to a gene: 6. The CDR3 is 14 residues long. CDR3 amino acids: CASSPGQLNQPQHF. In DNA form, the CDR3 reads TGTGCCAGCAGCCCGGGACAGTTAAATCAGCCCCAGCATTTT.

The chain combines TRBV4-1 with TRBJ2-3, with 10 bases matching TRBD2. This CDR3 has 17 amino acids. J lost 1 base, V lost 2 bases, and 6 bases had no gene match. Germline V gene sequence: CDR1 MGHRA, CDR2 YSYEKL. Written as DNA, the CDR3 is TGCGCCAGCAGCCAATACAGCGGGGGGGCTGGCACAGATACGCAGTATTTT. Translation: CASSQYSGGAGTDTQYF.

The chain is built from TRBV19 and TRBJ2-3, with D maybe TRBD2 (5 bases). Germline lookup yields CDR1 LNHDA and CDR2 SQIVND (reference sequence). Trimming cost V 10 bases and J 2 bases, with 13 bases left between them. The CDR3 consists of 13 residues. The CDR3 coding sequence is TGTGCCACCGCCGGGGTTCTCACAGATACGCAGTATTTT. Translated, it gives CATAGVLTDTQYF.

The chain combines TRBV7-2 with TRBJ1-2, with D perhaps matching TRBD1 (6 bases). Germline loops: CDR1 SGHTA, CDR2 FQGNSA. This CDR3 is built from 16 residues. Trimming removed 5 bases at V and 0 bases at J, with 16 bases between. The CDR3, as DNA: TGTGCCAGCAGCCCTCGCACAACAGGGACTAACTATGGCTACACCTTC. Protein product: CASSPRTTGTNYGYTF.

This CDR3 reads CASSQDGGYQETQYF. Written as DNA, the CDR3 is TGTGCCAGCAGCCAAGACGGGGGTTACCAAGAGACCCAGTACTTC. V is TRBV3-1 (or the pseudogene TRBV3-2) and J is TRBJ2-5, with D perhaps TRBD2 (6 bases). V shed 0 bases and J shed 0 bases, with 8 bases lying between them. Germline V gene data show CDR1 as LGHDT and CDR2 as YNNKEL (reference sequence). The CDR3 sequence is 15 residues long.

The gene calls are TRBV6-5 and TRBJ2-3; D not resolved. V was pared by 3 bases and J by 2 bases, with 9 bases between. The CDR3 covers 14 residues. The germline V gene has CDR1 MNHEY and CDR2 SVGAGI. The CDR3 DNA reads as TGTGCCAGCAGTTATGGCAGAATCACAGATACGCAGTATTTT. It translates to CASSYGRITDTQYF.

CDR3 loop: CASSQGSGHDYGYTF. The CDR3 coding sequence is TGTGCCAGCAGCCAAGGCAGTGGCCATGACTATGGCTACACCTTC. The chain carries TRBV14 and TRBJ1-2; D gene unclear. This CDR3 has 15 residues. Germline CDR1 is SGHDN and CDR2 is FVKESK. The ends were cut back, 1 base at V and 3 bases at J, with 12 bases in the middle.

The V call is TRBV5-1, the J call TRBJ1-3; D ambiguous. V was pared by 1 base and J by 0 bases, with 8 bases between. The germline gives CDR1 SGHRS, CDR2 YFSETQ. The length of the CDR3 is 15 residues. Here the CDR3 DNA reads TGCGCCAGCAGCTTGAACGGCGGCTCTGGAAACACCATATATTTT. It codes for CASSLNGGSGNTIYF.

This clone appeared a few times. This rearrangement joins TRBV7-2 to TRBJ2-2; TRBD1 might be the D (6 bases). The germline CDR1 and CDR2 sequences are SGHTA and FQGNSA. The V end lost 3 bases, the J end lost 0 bases, and 11 bases lay between the germline ends. The CDR3 is 16 amino acids. In DNA form, the CDR3 reads TGTGCCAGCAGCTTTACCGGGACAACGAACACCGGGGAGCTGTTTTTT. Translated, it gives CASSFTGTTNTGELFF.

The chain is built from TRBV11-2 and TRBJ1-1; maybe TRBD1 (5 bases). V gave up 1 base and J gave up 3 bases, with 9 bases separating them. The germline gives CDR1 SGHAT, CDR2 FQNNGV. The length of the CDR3 is 14 residues. CDR3: CASSLVRQYTEAFF. The CDR3 DNA follows: TGTGCCAGCAGCTTAGTTCGACAGTACACTGAAGCTTTCTTT.